This T cell receptor beta chain was profiled in a study of blood T cell repertoires in COVID-19. At the level of the study: Acute and convalescent COVID-19 samples came from the United States, Italy and Spain. T cells, B-cell-depleted T cells, or PBMCs supplied cDNA or gDNA.

Trimming left V 0 bases short and J 7 bases short, with 12 bases between. The V gene's germline CDR1 is GTSNPN and CDR2 SVGIG (reference sequence). The CDR3 spans 13 residues. In the authors' methods: Reference gene primers were amplified, and this amplification served to estimate nucleated cell counts. The table came from immunoSEQ multiplex PCR; TCRdb's copy has only in-frame clones and leaves some out. V and J calls and clone size follow that table, whereas D and trimming were derived from the DNA. The sample consists of 150,000 to 200,000 clones, about 85% of them appearing once. In Seattle, patients joined the study during active infection and were tracked longitudinally.

The V gene is TRBV30, the J gene TRBJ1-2; the D is unclear. Sequencing was performed on peripheral blood. The receptor was isolated from a man aged 55 to 70 with COVID-19, enrolled during active disease. The CDR3 here is CAWSVTVFGGYTF. For the CDR3, the DNA is TGTGCCTGGAGTGTAACTGTTTTTGGTGGCTACACCTTC. Drawing the rest from reference TRBV30 and TRBJ1-2, the complete variable domain is SQTIHQWPATLVQPVGSPLSLECTVEGTSNPNLYWYRQAAGRGLQLLFYSVGIGQISSEVPQNLSASRPQDRQFILSSKKLLLSDSGFYLCAWSVTVFGGYTFGSGTRLTVV.